This T cell receptor (delta chain) was recovered during a study of gamma-delta chains in newborns, infants, children. Study details: Polyclonal expansion of innate γδ T cells after birth follows microbial exposure.

The V end lost 2 bases, the J end lost 0 bases, and 6 bases lay between the germline ends. Germline V lookup: CDR1 GEAIGNYY, CDR2 EKD. The length of the CDR3 is 13 residues. TCRdb reanalyzed the reads using CATT. The sample has roughly 14,000 delta-chain clones, 7.3% seen once. Points on this clone: Other nucleotide sequences in the sample specify the same CDR3.

Sequencing used blood. The clonotype comes from a child who was a newborn, infant or young child, either healthy, febrile or measles-vaccinated (not recorded which). The rearrangement joins TRDV2 to TRDJ1; the D is unclear. CDR3 sequence reads: CACDKMYTDKLIF. CDR3 nucleotide sequence: TGTGCCTGTGACAAAATGTACACCGATAAACTCATCTTT.